A selection of T cell receptor beta chains follows, all from one sample in a study of blood T cell repertoires in COVID-19. Libraries were prepared by immunoSEQ multiplex PCR; TCRdb keeps only in-frame clonotypes and omits some of them. This table holds over 250,000 clones, about three quarters found once. The material sequenced was peripheral blood. These receptors originate from a woman over 75 with acute or convalescent COVID-19. CDR3s include the opening cysteine and the closing phenylalanine or tryptophan. D genes are given only for firm matches. Some rows mark clone size as missing; the rest say once, few, many or name a class of expanded clone.

v_gene,j_gene,d_gene,abundance,CDR3aa,CDR3nt
TRBV18,TRBJ2-2,-,few,CASAGTLNTGELFF,TGTGCCAGCGCCGGGACTCTTAACACCGGGGAGCTGTTTTTT
TRBV6-2/TRBV6-3,TRBJ1-4,TRBD1,-,CASSYGGRGNEKLFF,TGTGCCAGCAGTTACGGCGGCAGGGGGAATGAAAAACTGTTTTTT
TRBV14,TRBJ2-2,TRBD1,-,CASSRQGVTSTGELFF,TGTGCCAGCAGCCGACAGGGGGTCACGTCGACCGGGGAGCTGTTTTTT
TRBV2,TRBJ1-2,TRBD1,-,CASRSGRDRGSGYTF,TGTGCCAGCAGAAGCGGCCGGGACAGGGGTTCTGGCTACACCTTC
TRBV5-1,TRBJ1-2,-,-,CASSLGGRKGYGYTF,TGCGCCAGCAGCTTGGGGGGCAGAAAGGGGTATGGCTACACCTTC
TRBV14,TRBJ1-1,TRBD1,-,CASSQRGQGEAFF,TGTGCCAGCAGCCAGAGGGGACAGGGCGAAGCTTTCTTT
TRBV7-8,TRBJ1-5,-,-,CASSLGEGGLNQPQHF,TGTGCCAGCAGCTTAGGGGAGGGGGGGCTCAATCAGCCCCAGCATTTT
TRBV12-3/TRBV12-4,TRBJ1-2,-,few,CASSLGRDYGYTF,TGTGCCAGCAGTTTAGGTCGGGACTATGGCTACACCTTC
TRBV20-1,TRBJ1-1,TRBD1,-,CSASGDRGGTEAFF,TGCAGTGCTAGTGGGGACAGGGGTGGCACTGAAGCTTTCTTT
TRBV6-6,TRBJ2-3,-,few,CASSYRSTRADTQYF,TGTGCCAGCAGTTACCGGTCTACGAGAGCAGATACGCAGTATTTT
TRBV27,TRBJ1-2,-,-,CASSLSQGLNGYTF,TGTGCCAGCAGTTTATCACAGGGTTTAAATGGCTACACCTTC
TRBV12-3/TRBV12-4,TRBJ1-2,-,few,CASSLYFHGYTF,TGTGCCAGCAGTTTATATTTCCATGGCTACACCTTC
TRBV11-2,TRBJ1-6,-,once,CASSLDRDNSPLHF,TGTGCCAGCAGCTTAGACAGGGATAATTCACCCCTCCACTTT
TRBV27,TRBJ2-7,TRBD1,-,CASSPRTGTRFYEQYF,TGTGCCAGCAGTCCCCGGACAGGGACAAGGTTCTACGAGCAGTACTTC
TRBV2,TRBJ2-2,TRBD2,-,CASFASSGRGTGELFF,TGTGCCAGCTTTGCCTCTAGCGGGAGGGGAACCGGGGAGCTGTTTTTT
TRBV6-1,TRBJ2-7,-,-,CASSEGGGPYEQYF,TGTGCCAGCAGTGAAGGAGGGGGACCCTACGAGCAGTACTTC
TRBV5-1,TRBJ2-7,TRBD2,-,CASSPLTSGSNYEQYF,TGCGCCAGCAGCCCCCTGACTAGCGGGAGTAACTACGAGCAGTACTTC
TRBV4-3,TRBJ1-3,-,-,CASSQEEARSGNTIYF,TGCGCCAGCAGCCAAGAAGAGGCCAGAAGTGGAAACACCATATATTTT
TRBV2,TRBJ1-5,TRBD1,many,CASTPGQIINSNQPQHF,TGTGCCAGCACTCCGGGACAGATAATTAATAGCAATCAGCCCCAGCATTTT
TRBV18,TRBJ2-2,-,-,CASSRDQGNTGELFF,TGTGCCAGCTCGCGTGACCAGGGGAACACCGGGGAGCTGTTTTTT
TRBV2,TRBJ1-2,-,-,CASNPQGRGYTF,TGTGCCAGCAACCCACAGGGCCGTGGCTACACCTTC
TRBV2,TRBJ2-1,TRBD1,-,CASSADRAANEQFF,TGTGCCAGCAGTGCCGACAGGGCTGCCAATGAGCAGTTCTTC
TRBV14,TRBJ1-4,-,-,CASSNQGPANEKLFF,TGTGCCAGCAGTAACCAGGGGCCAGCTAATGAAAAACTGTTTTTT
TRBV4-3,TRBJ2-1,TRBD2,-,CASSQGGRGGYNEQFF,TGCGCCAGCAGCCAAGGGGGACGGGGGGGCTACAATGAGCAGTTCTTC
TRBV2,TRBJ1-1,-,-,CASSENRGTEAFF,TGTGCCAGCAGTGAAAATAGGGGCACTGAAGCTTTCTTT
TRBV5-1,TRBJ1-1,-,-,CASSVQVGYTEAFF,TGCGCCAGCAGTGTACAGGTGGGGTACACTGAAGCTTTCTTT
TRBV6-6,TRBJ2-7,TRBD1,-,CASSYSGQGAFEQYF,TGTGCCAGCAGTTACTCGGGACAGGGAGCGTTCGAGCAGTACTTC
TRBV24-1,TRBJ2-7,TRBD1,-,CATSDLPQGSSYEQYF,TGTGCCACCAGTGATTTGCCACAGGGGTCCTCCTACGAGCAGTACTTC
TRBV7-2,TRBJ1-6,-,-,CASSLDLATKHLHF,TGTGCCAGCAGCTTAGACTTGGCAACTAAACACCTCCACTTT
TRBV7-7,TRBJ2-2,-,-,CASLEAGELFF,TGTGCCAGCCTGGAGGCCGGGGAGCTGTTTTTT
TRBV6-5,TRBJ2-2,-,-,CASSYSGQGGTGELFF,TGTGCCAGCAGTTACTCAGGGCAGGGTGGAACCGGGGAGCTGTTTTTT
TRBV20-1,TRBJ1-4,TRBD1,few,CSASPGQGVYEKLFF,TGCAGTGCTAGTCCGGGCCAGGGGGTTTATGAAAAACTGTTTTTT
TRBV27,TRBJ2-7,-,once,CASSLDRSYEQYF,TGTGCCAGCAGTTTAGACAGATCCTACGAGCAGTACTTC
TRBV4-1,TRBJ2-5,-,few,CASSQDPGLRETQYF,TGCGCCAGCAGCCAAGATCCGGGTCTGCGGGAGACCCAGTACTTC
TRBV5-1,TRBJ1-1,TRBD1,-,CASSPRTGITEAFF,TGCGCCAGCAGCCCGAGGACAGGGATCACTGAAGCTTTCTTT
TRBV27,TRBJ1-5,-,many,CASSLRGGGQPQHF,TGTGCCAGCAGTTTAAGGGGCGGGGGACAGCCCCAGCATTTT
TRBV7-9,TRBJ1-1,-,once,CASSLNTGLEAFF,TGTGCCAGCAGCTTAAACACAGGGTTAGAAGCTTTCTTT
TRBV6-5,TRBJ2-3,-,-,CASTTTAYTQYF,TGTGCCAGCACCACAACAGCTTATACGCAGTATTTT
TRBV5-1,TRBJ2-1,TRBD1,-,CASSWGTGGYNEQFF,TGCGCCAGCAGCTGGGGGACAGGAGGGTACAATGAGCAGTTCTTC
TRBV4-1,TRBJ2-1,TRBD1,-,CASSPSPGQRGNEQFF,TGCGCCAGCAGCCCATCCCCGGGACAGCGAGGCAATGAGCAGTTCTTC
TRBV5-1,TRBJ2-2,-,-,CASSSGGLNTGELFF,TGCGCCAGCAGCTCGGGGGGCCTGAACACCGGGGAGCTGTTTTTT
TRBV24-1,TRBJ2-5,-,-,CATSDSTGTQYF,TGTGCCACCAGTGATTCTACGGGGACCCAGTACTTC
TRBV7-6,TRBJ2-5,-,-,CASSLARGVQETQYF,TGTGCCAGCAGCTTAGCGCGGGGAGTTCAAGAGACCCAGTACTTC
TRBV18,TRBJ2-7,-,-,CASSPPTGGGEQYF,TGTGCCAGCTCACCTCCGACAGGAGGAGGCGAGCAGTACTTC
TRBV3-1/TRBV3-2,TRBJ2-7,TRBD2,many,CASRLAGTLPYEQYF,TGTGCCAGCAGACTAGCGGGGACCCTTCCCTACGAGCAGTACTTC
TRBV6-1,TRBJ1-6,-,-,CASSERAPLHF,TGTGCCAGCAGTGAACGGGCACCCCTCCACTTT